This is a list of T cell receptor beta chains from one sample in a study of circulating and synovial CD4+ cells in juvenile arthritis. Method: immunoSEQ multiplex PCR; TCRdb's copy keeps in-frame clones and lacks some. The sample has under 40,000 clones; 93% are singletons. The source material was CD4+ T cells from blood. These TCRs come from a human donor with juvenile idiopathic arthritis. Each CDR3 is given with its conserved first and last residue. The D gene is left open where the match is weak. Clone size, where shown, is once, few, many, or a class for clones that have expanded.

CDR3 length	V gene	J gene	D gene	clone size	CDR3 protein	CDR3 DNA
14	TRBV4-1	TRBJ2-5	TRBD1	NA	CASSRGTAQETQYF	TGCGCCAGCAGCCGAGGGACAGCTCAAGAGACCCAGTACTTC
14	TRBV28	TRBJ1-5	TRBD1	once	CASISHRGQQPQHF	TGTGCCAGCATTTCCCACAGGGGTCAGCAGCCCCAGCATTTT
12	TRBV28	TRBJ1-2	NA	NA	CASSDQGYGYTF	TGTGCCAGCAGTGATCAGGGGTATGGCTACACCTTC
15	TRBV19	TRBJ1-1	TRBD1	NA	CASSSTGQGGTEAFF	TGTGCCAGTAGTTCAACCGGACAGGGCGGGACTGAAGCTTTCTTT
16	TRBV5-4	TRBJ2-3	TRBD1	NA	CASSRKSGGSTDTQYF	TGTGCCAGCAGCCGGAAGTCAGGGGGTTCGACAGATACGCAGTATTTT
16	TRBV28	TRBJ2-3	TRBD1	NA	CASSFSPGTGSDTQYF	TGTGCCAGCAGTTTCTCCCCCGGGACAGGGTCAGATACGCAGTATTTT
15	TRBV7-3	TRBJ2-1	NA	NA	CASSLTYYPPNEQFF	TGTGCCAGCAGCTTAACTTACTACCCCCCGAATGAGCAGTTCTTC
15	TRBV6-1	TRBJ2-2	TRBD1	NA	CASSEGAGGTGELFF	TGTGCCAGCAGTGAAGGGGCAGGGGGCACCGGGGAGCTGTTTTTT
11	TRBV28	TRBJ2-1	NA	NA	CASRIYNEQFF	TGTGCCAGCAGAATATACAATGAGCAGTTCTTC
15	TRBV6-5	TRBJ1-1	TRBD1	NA	CASSYSTGTGLRAFF	TGTGCCAGCAGTTACTCCACTGGGACAGGGCTAAGAGCTTTCTTT
17	TRBV2	TRBJ2-7	TRBD1	NA	CASSRDRGSRDLYEQYF	TGTGCCAGCAGCCGGGACAGGGGATCGCGGGATCTCTACGAGCAGTACTTC
15	TRBV11-2	TRBJ2-7	NA	NA	CASSLVGGGSYEQYF	TGTGCCAGCAGCTTAGTGGGAGGGGGCTCCTACGAGCAGTACTTC
16	TRBV29-1	TRBJ1-1	TRBD1	NA	CSVTLTRGRVNTEAFF	TGCAGCGTCACCTTAACCAGGGGGCGGGTGAACACTGAAGCTTTCTTT
17	TRBV28	TRBJ1-5	NA	NA	CASTSMTGGPWNQPQHF	TGTGCCAGCACATCGATGACAGGAGGACCGTGGAATCAGCCCCAGCATTTT
14	TRBV30	TRBJ2-2	NA	NA	CAWSRGSNTGELFF	TGTGCCTGGAGCCGCGGGTCGAACACCGGGGAGCTGTTTTTT
14	TRBV7-9	TRBJ1-2	TRBD1	NA	CASIRTGGNHGYTF	TGTGCCAGCATTAGGACAGGGGGGAATCATGGCTACACCTTC
16	TRBV27	TRBJ2-1	TRBD2	few	CASSLFSVARGDEQFF	TGTGCCAGCAGTTTATTTAGTGTCGCCCGGGGGGATGAGCAGTTCTTC
20	TRBV11-3	TRBJ2-2	TRBD2	NA	CASSFSHLGGAGVDTGELFF	TGTGCCAGCAGCTTTTCCCACCTCGGGGGGGCTGGGGTAGACACCGGGGAGCTGTTTTTT
16	TRBV5-1	TRBJ2-2	NA	few	CASSGTTGGLTGELFF	TGCGCCAGCAGCGGGACTACAGGGGGTTTAACCGGGGAGCTGTTTTTT
17	TRBV28	TRBJ1-1	TRBD1	once	CASSLAQGPFMNTEAFF	TGTGCCAGCAGTTTGGCACAGGGGCCCTTTATGAACACTGAAGCTTTCTTT
13	TRBV7-9	TRBJ1-1	TRBD1	NA	CASGTGARTEAFF	TGTGCCAGCGGCACAGGGGCAAGGACTGAAGCTTTCTTT
13	TRBV18	TRBJ2-1	NA	once	CASSEKTKHEQFF	TGTGCCAGCTCTGAAAAGACTAAACATGAGCAGTTCTTC
17	TRBV28	TRBJ1-3	NA	once	CASSFYRGSGTGNTIYF	TGTGCCAGCAGTTTTTATAGGGGGTCGGGAACTGGAAACACCATATATTTT
15	TRBV9	TRBJ2-7	TRBD2	once	CASSTSGNLLYEQYF	TGTGCCAGCAGCACTAGCGGTAACCTGCTCTACGAGCAGTACTTC
14	TRBV5-1	TRBJ2-2	NA	NA	CASSLRERSGELFF	TGCGCCAGCAGCTTGAGAGAGAGGTCCGGGGAGCTGTTTTTT
16	TRBV5-1	TRBJ2-2	TRBD2	few	CASSPLAGGHPGELFF	TGCGCCAGCAGCCCCCTAGCGGGAGGGCACCCCGGGGAGCTGTTTTTT
14	TRBV27	TRBJ2-7	NA	NA	CASSLQASSYEQYF	TGTGCCAGCAGTTTACAGGCCAGCTCCTACGAGCAGTACTTC
15	TRBV7-9	TRBJ1-1	NA	NA	CASSQTGGRRDEAFF	TGTGCCAGCAGCCAGACCGGGGGGAGGCGAGATGAAGCTTTCTTT
14	TRBV5-1	TRBJ2-3	TRBD1	NA	CASSPGQGTDTQYF	TGCGCCAGCAGCCCGGGACAGGGGACAGATACGCAGTATTTT
14	TRBV5-1	TRBJ1-2	TRBD1	NA	CASSTGGADYGYTF	TGCGCCAGCAGCACAGGGGGCGCGGACTATGGCTACACCTTC
14	TRBV27	TRBJ2-1	TRBD2	NA	CASVSGSSYNEQFF	TGTGCCAGCGTTAGCGGGAGCTCCTACAATGAGCAGTTCTTC
15	TRBV4-1	TRBJ1-1	TRBD1	NA	CASSQVTGVDTEAFF	TGCGCCAGCAGCCAAGTCACAGGGGTAGACACTGAAGCTTTCTTT
17	TRBV7-9	TRBJ1-4	NA	NA	CASSLVPPDINNEKLFF	TGTGCCAGCAGCTTAGTCCCGCCGGACATAAACAATGAAAAACTGTTTTTT
14	TRBV9	TRBJ2-7	NA	NA	CASSVDFGGYEQYF	TGTGCCAGCAGCGTAGATTTTGGAGGCTACGAGCAGTACTTC
13	TRBV19	TRBJ1-1	TRBD1	NA	CASTGQGRTEAFF	TGTGCCAGTACCGGACAGGGCAGAACTGAAGCTTTCTTT
12	TRBV30	TRBJ1-2	NA	NA	CAGTPGGYGYTF	TGTGCCGGAACGCCCGGCGGCTATGGCTACACCTTC
15	TRBV10-3	TRBJ2-7	NA	NA	CAITDRGKRPYEQYF	TGTGCCATCACGGATCGGGGGAAACGTCCTTACGAGCAGTACTTC
15	TRBV28	TRBJ2-7	TRBD2	once	CASSPPGGYRDEQYF	TGTGCCAGCAGTCCCCCGGGGGGGTACCGCGACGAGCAGTACTTC
14	TRBV27	TRBJ1-1	TRBD1	NA	CASSLDRGSTEAFF	TGTGCCAGCAGCCTCGACAGGGGAAGTACTGAAGCTTTCTTT
14	TRBV27	TRBJ2-3	NA	NA	CASSFQGYTDTQYF	TGTGCCAGCAGTTTTCAGGGTTACACAGATACGCAGTATTTT
14	TRBV5-1	TRBJ1-1	TRBD1	NA	CASSLGQGFTEAFF	TGCGCCAGCAGCCTGGGACAGGGATTCACTGAAGCTTTCTTT
13	TRBV18	TRBJ2-7	NA	NA	CASSEGLIYEQYF	TGTGCCAGCTCGGAGGGGCTGATATACGAGCAGTACTTC
13	TRBV28	TRBJ1-1	TRBD1	NA	CASSLLDRARAFF	TGTGCCAGCAGTCTCCTGGACAGGGCAAGAGCTTTCTTT
15	TRBV5-1	TRBJ2-3	TRBD2	NA	CASSLSSGRTDTQYF	TGCGCCAGCAGCTTATCTAGCGGGAGAACAGATACGCAGTATTTT
13	TRBV27	TRBJ1-1	TRBD1	NA	CASSYRGATEAFF	TGTGCCAGCAGCTACAGGGGTGCCACTGAAGCTTTCTTT